This T cell receptor beta chain was identified during a study of cytomegalovirus exposure and HLA in healthy donors. In germline, CDR1 is MNHEY, CDR2 SVGAGI. The CDR3 is 14 residues long. In regard to this clone: Antigen unknown.

The primer mix had 60 Vbeta and 13 Jbeta primers. Clones were sequenced by immunoSEQ multiplex PCR, and TCRdb holds only the in-frame ones, with some missing. The sample carries about 250,000 clones, 80% to 95% recorded once. General study findings and limits: Prior analysis indicated that the majority of TCR beta V segments exhibited productivity approximately 87% or approximately 30% of the time.

V usage is TRBV6-5 and J usage is TRBJ2-5, with D perhaps matching TRBD1 (6 bases). TRBJ2-7 matches the DNA end more closely, so the J call is doubtful. Sequenced material: PBMCs. This clonotype originated in a girl aged 2 to 9 in good health and CMV-seronegative. CDR3 protein: CASTSGQKTYEQYF. For the CDR3, the DNA is TGTGCCAGCACCTCCGGACAGAAAACCTACGAGCAGTACTTC.